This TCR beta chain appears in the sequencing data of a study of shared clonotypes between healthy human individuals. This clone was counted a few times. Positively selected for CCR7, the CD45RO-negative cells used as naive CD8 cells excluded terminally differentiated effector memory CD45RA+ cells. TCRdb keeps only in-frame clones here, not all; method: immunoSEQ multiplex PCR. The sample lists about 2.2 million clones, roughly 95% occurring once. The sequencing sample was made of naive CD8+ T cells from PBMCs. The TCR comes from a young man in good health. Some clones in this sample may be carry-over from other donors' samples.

The CDR3 DNA sequence: TGTGCCAGCACCTCTGAGGTGGGGTATGAGGTCGAGCAGTACTTC. Amino acids: CASTSEVGYEVEQYF. The rearrangement uses TRBV7-9 and TRBJ2-7; D remains ambiguous. Germline CDR1 is SEHNR and CDR2 is FQNEAQ (reference sequence). The CDR3 is made up of 15 amino acids. The V gene lost 7 bases and the J gene lost 6 bases, with 22 bases spanning the gap.